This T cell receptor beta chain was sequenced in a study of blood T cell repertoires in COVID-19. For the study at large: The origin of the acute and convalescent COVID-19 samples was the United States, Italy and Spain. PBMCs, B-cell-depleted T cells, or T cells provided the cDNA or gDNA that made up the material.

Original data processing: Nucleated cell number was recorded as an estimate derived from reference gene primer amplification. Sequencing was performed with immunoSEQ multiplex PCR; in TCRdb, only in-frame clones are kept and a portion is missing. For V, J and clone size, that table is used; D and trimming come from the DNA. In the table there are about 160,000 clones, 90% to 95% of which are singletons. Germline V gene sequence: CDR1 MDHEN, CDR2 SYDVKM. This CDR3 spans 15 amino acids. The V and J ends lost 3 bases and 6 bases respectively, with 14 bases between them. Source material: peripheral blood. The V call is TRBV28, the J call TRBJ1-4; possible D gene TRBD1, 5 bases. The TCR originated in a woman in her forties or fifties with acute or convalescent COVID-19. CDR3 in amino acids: CASSLGGTGYEKLFF. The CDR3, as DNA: TGTGCCAGCAGTTTGGGGGGAACAGGTTATGAAAAACTGTTTTTT.